This T cell receptor (beta chain) was documented in a study of blood T cell repertoires in COVID-19 (dated by TCRdb to 2020 to 2022). Background on the whole study: Collaborator samples came from the United States, Italy and Spain and covered acute and convalescent phases of COVID-19. Samples were obtained from the ongoing ImmuneRACE study (first 160 participants) and from some 1,200 subjects provided by 6 global collaborators. The dataset comprised deeply sampled blood TCRbeta repertoires from subjects exposed to, actively infected with, or recovered from COVID-19. The repertoires were made available in a free public database intended to serve as a resource for research on the immune response to SARS-CoV-2. The sample metadata nearly always contained a de-identified subject ID, COVID-19 status, age in years and sex. The prospective study material was composed of cDNA or gDNA derived from T cells, B-cell-depleted T cells, or PBMCs. Where HLA class I and class II types were available, the types were taken from metadata supplied by the sample provider, not from assay-based typing. Findings and caveats that apply to the study as a whole: How much clinical and demographic metadata was included differed by source and by participant, and the metadata was provided uncurated.

The immunoSEQ Assay, a bias-controlled multiplex PCR, was used to amplify TCRbeta CDR3 regions from genomic DNA. Per the original workflow: The number of nucleated cells in each sample was estimated from the amplification of reference gene primers within the assay. To quantify the absolute abundance of each unique TCRbeta CDR3 rearrangement, sequence reads were collapsed and filtered. Productive Simpson clonality was computed per sample as the square root of Simpson's diversity index over productive rearrangements. The clones in this table, taken by TCRdb from immuneACCESS, are in-frame only. Not every clone is retained; where verified, under half of the shortfall comes from an unresolved V gene, and the cause of the rest is unknown. The V and J calls and clone size are taken from that table; D and trimming were inferred from the DNA. This sample gives 100,000 or so clones in total; more than 65% of them show up just once. The top ten clonotypes cover around a third of the sample.

Inclusive of the bounding cysteine and phenylalanine, the CDR3 is 14 residues long. Only CDR3 DNA is held: 42 bases, read in frame from base 1. The V end gives up 0 bases and the J end 6 bases, leaving 2 bases in the junction not matched to a gene. The germline V gene (reference sequence) gives CDR1 as GTSNPN and CDR2 as SVGIG. Collaborating institutions collected whole blood in K2EDTA tubes following their own protocols. For TCRbeta analysis, collaborator samples were shipped as frozen whole blood, as isolated PBMCs, or as DNA extracted from either sample type. Worth noting for this clone: The specificity of this receptor is unknown. Base-call qualities are not available, and no considerably larger clone is one nucleotide away.

Sequencing used peripheral blood. The sequence was collected from a man aged 65 to 85 with active or convalescent COVID-19. The rearrangement joined TRBV30 to TRBJ1-6; 7 of the junction bases match TRBD1. The CDR3 reads as follows: CAWSVPGGNSPLHF. The nucleotide sequence reads as follows: TGTGCCTGGAGTGTACCAGGGGGTAATTCACCCCTCCACTTT. Beyond the CDR3, the reference TRBV30 and TRBJ1-6 genes provide the residues; the full variable domain reads: SQTIHQWPATLVQPVGSPLSLECTVEGTSNPNLYWYRQAAGRGLQLLFYSVGIGQISSEVPQNLSASRPQDRQFILSSKKLLLSDSGFYLCAWSVPGGNSPLHFGNGTRLTVT.